This T cell receptor beta chain appears in the sequencing data of a study of response to subunit inactivated influenza vaccine. Whole-study findings and limits: Each seasonal flu vaccination may recruit only limited new T cells, authors suggested.

Of note for this clonotype: The antigen is unknown. The junction does not match germline at one end; this may be a read error.

MiXCR was run by TCRdb on the RT-PCR reads, yielding one entry per CDR3 protein. This sample carries 600,000 to 850,000 distinct CDR3 sequences, roughly 15% of them seen once, and the ten largest clones take 6% to 9.5%. This CDR3 is built from 15 residues. In germline, CDR1 is DFQATT, CDR2 SNEGSKA (reference sequence). The chain is built from TRBV20-1 and TRBJ2-5, with D perhaps matching TRBD2 (7 bases). The sequence came from a man aged 45 to 65 who received an inactivated influenza vaccine. Here the sequenced sample was PBMCs from blood, taken around two weeks before vaccination. CDR3 coding DNA: TGCTGTGCTAGAGATGTGGGGGGGCGAGGGGAGACCCAGTACTTC. As protein: CCARDVGGRGETQYF.